This is a list of T cell receptor beta chains from one sample in a study of T cell responses to AZD1222 COVID-19 vaccine. Clones were read by immunoSEQ multiplex PCR, and TCRdb kept only the in-frame ones, dropping some. Among around 100,000 clones listed, nearly 95% were seen once. The specimen comprised peripheral blood, sampled on day 0 of AZD1222 vaccination. The source of these receptors is an adult in good health. The CDR3 runs from the conserved cysteine through the conserved F or W. The order of the fields is J gene, V gene, CDR3 protein.

>TRBJ2-3|TRBV3-1/TRBV3-2
CASSQVSGTSTDTQYF
>TRBJ2-7|TRBV6-5
CASMGQNSYEQYF
>TRBJ1-6|TRBV3-1/TRBV3-2
CASSRIRRANPTGKPNNSPLHF
>TRBJ1-3|TRBV19
CASSAGTVNTIYF
>TRBJ2-7|TRBV28
CASTSGDFRGDIEQYF
>TRBJ2-3|TRBV7-3
CASSLSGTGGEDTQYF
>TRBJ1-6|TRBV2
CASSPLTAFNSPLHF
>TRBJ2-4|TRBV19
CASSIRSTGGPGRDIQYF
>TRBJ1-1|TRBV9
CASKPQGAGTEAFF
>TRBJ1-1|TRBV11-3
CASKEAFF
>TRBJ1-6|TRBV6-5
CASSYSGTVYNSPLHF
>TRBJ1-2|TRBV3-1/TRBV3-2
CASSPDRVRGTTYGYTF
>TRBJ2-7|TRBV29-1
CSAASTAGEQYF
>TRBJ2-1|TRBV13
CASSLDRTVVGTYNEQFF
>TRBJ2-3|TRBV7-2
CASSGPGLAKDTQYF
>TRBJ2-3|TRBV2
CASSEVPATDTQYF
>TRBJ2-1|TRBV11-2
CASSLAAGDGNEQFF
>TRBJ2-2|TRBV5-4
CASSFRAGITGELFF
>TRBJ1-1|TRBV27
CASRGQFMNTEAFF
>TRBJ1-1|TRBV2
CARKRDINTEAFF
>TRBJ1-2|TRBV28
CASSLADYGYTF
>TRBJ2-7|TRBV9
CASSALGLAVPGEQYF
>TRBJ1-6|TRBV30
CAWSGQGDSPLHF
>TRBJ1-5|TRBV11-2
CASGQGVGNQPQHF
>TRBJ1-6|TRBV5-6
CASSPRTQGHGTPLHF
>TRBJ1-6|TRBV4-1
CASSPWTAGKSPLHF
>TRBJ1-1|TRBV28
CASSFPDRPNTEAFF